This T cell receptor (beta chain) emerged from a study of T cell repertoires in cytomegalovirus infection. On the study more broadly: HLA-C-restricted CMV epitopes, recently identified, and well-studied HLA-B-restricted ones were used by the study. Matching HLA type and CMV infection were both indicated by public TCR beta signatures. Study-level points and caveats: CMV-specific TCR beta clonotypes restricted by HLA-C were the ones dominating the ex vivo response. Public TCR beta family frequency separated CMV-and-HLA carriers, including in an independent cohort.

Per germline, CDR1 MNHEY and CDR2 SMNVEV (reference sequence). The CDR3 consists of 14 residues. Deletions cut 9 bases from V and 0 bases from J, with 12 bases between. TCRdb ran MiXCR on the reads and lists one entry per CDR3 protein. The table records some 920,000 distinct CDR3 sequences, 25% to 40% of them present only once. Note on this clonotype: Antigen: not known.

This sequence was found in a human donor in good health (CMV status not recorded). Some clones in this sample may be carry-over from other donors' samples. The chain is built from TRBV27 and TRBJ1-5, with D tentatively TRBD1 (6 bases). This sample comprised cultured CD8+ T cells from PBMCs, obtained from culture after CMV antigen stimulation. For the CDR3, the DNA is TGTGCCAGTCGCCGGGGGCTTAGCAATCAGCCCCAGCATTTT. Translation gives CASRRGLSNQPQHF.